These 15 T cell receptor beta chains share one sample of origin, sequenced in a study of blood T cells in healthy people across ages. A second PCR of about 6 to 11 cycles used a sample-barcoded 5' primer and a J-beta primer mix. Each CDR3 protein is one row after TCRdb ran MiXCR on the 5' RACE reads. The profile covers about 680,000 distinct CDR3 sequences, with 49% appearing a single time and around a third taken by the ten largest. Sequenced input: blood. These receptors were obtained from a woman aged 60-70 years in good health.

As concerns this clonotype: At one end, the junction sequence differs from germline, possibly due to a read error. The chain links TRBV20-1 to TRBJ2-2; D perhaps matches TRBD2 (5 bases). Germline CDR1 is DFQATT and CDR2 is SNEGSKA (reference sequence). The CDR3 consists of 15 residues. The DNA of the CDR3 is TGCAGTACTAGAGATCTACGGGTGAGCACCGGGGAGCTGTTTTTT. It yields the protein CSTRDLRVSTGELFF.

This clonotype was seen more than once but under ten times. At one end the junction does not follow the germline gene, possibly because of a read error. The chain couples TRBV6-2 or TRBV6-3 to TRBJ1-2, with D possibly being TRBD1 (6 bases). Germline-derived CDR1 and CDR2 are MNHEY and SVGEGT. The CDR3 extends over 13 amino acids. The CDR3 loop is CASSPTGTYAYTF. In nucleotides, the CDR3 is TGTGCCAGCAGTCCTACAGGGACCTATGCCTACACCTTC.

This clonotype occurred a few times. The chain recombines TRBV7-3 with TRBJ1-1; D gene unclear. The CDR3 has 13 residues. Germline CDR1 reads SGHTA; CDR2 reads FQGTGA. Deletions cut 5 bases from V and 1 base from J, with 8 bases between. The CDR3 spells CASSTMTNTEAFF. The CDR3 DNA is TGTGCCAGCAGCACTATGACGAACACTGAAGCTTTCTTT.

This clonotype was observed a few times. The chain is built from TRBV6-2 or TRBV6-3 and TRBJ2-3, with D possibly being TRBD1 or TRBD2 (6 bases each). The germline gives CDR1 MNHEY, CDR2 SVGEGT. The V end lost 2 bases, the J end lost 6 bases, and 18 bases lay between the germline ends. The CDR3 sequence is 16 residues long. The CDR3 DNA sequence: TGTGCCAGCAGTTACGGAGAGCGGAGGGGGATTGATACGCAGTATTTT. Translated, it gives CASSYGERRGIDTQYF.

This clonotype was recorded only once. The chain combines TRBV9 with TRBJ2-1, with D maybe TRBD2 (6 bases). The CDR3 is 13 residues long. Germline V gene data show CDR1 as SGDLS and CDR2 as YYNGEE. The V gene lost 0 bases and the J gene lost 10 bases, with 11 bases spanning the gap. CDR3 loop: CASSVAREREQFF. The CDR3 coding sequence is TGTGCCAGCAGCGTAGCTCGGGAGCGGGAGCAGTTCTTC.

In this sample, this clonotype turned up once. V usage is TRBV3-1 and J usage is TRBJ1-5, with D hard to call. Trimming stripped 1 base from V and 7 bases from J, with 14 bases between. The germline gives CDR1 LGHDT, CDR2 YNNKEL (reference sequence). This CDR3 is built from 15 residues. The DNA of the CDR3 is TGTGCCAGCAGCCAAGGCCAGACCGTTGGCCAGCCCCAGCATTTT. This codes for CASSQGQTVGQPQHF.

This clonotype was detected once. V is TRBV7-2 and J is TRBJ1-2; D uncertain. Germline CDR1 reads SGHTA; CDR2 reads FQGNSA. This CDR3 spans 14 amino acids. V gave up 5 bases and J gave up 4 bases, with 14 bases separating them. CDR3 sequence reads: CASSRVWASYGYTF. Written as DNA, the CDR3 is TGTGCCAGCAGCCGAGTGTGGGCAAGCTATGGCTACACCTTC.

The V call is TRBV7-2, the J call TRBJ2-5; D tentatively reads TRBD1 or TRBD2 (6 bases each). The CDR3 consists of 17 residues. Looked up from germline, CDR1 is SGHTA and CDR2 is FQGNSA. V lost 2 bases and J lost 0, with 16 bases in between. The CDR3 nucleotides read TGTGCCAGCAGCTTATTGTGGGGGGCCTCGTACCAAGAGACCCAGTACTTC. This codes for CASSLLWGASYQETQYF.

This clonotype has more than one count but fewer than ten. This sequence joins TRBV20-1 and TRBJ2-2; TRBD1 aligns across 7 bases. J gave up 4 bases and V 0 bases, and 11 bases lay outside the gene matches. CDR3 length: 17 amino acids. The V gene's germline CDR1 is DFQATT and CDR2 SNEGSKA (reference sequence). The CDR3: CSAREKGQRRATGELFF. DNA of the CDR3: TGCAGTGCTAGAGAAAAGGGACAGAGAAGGGCCACCGGGGAGCTGTTTTTT.

The CDR3 loop reads CSAREGWTSPTHTDTQYF. CDR3 sequence (DNA): TGCAGTGCTAGAGAGGGTTGGACTAGCCCGACCCACACAGATACGCAGTATTTT. This rearrangement joins TRBV20-1 to TRBJ2-3; 8 bases are a match to TRBD2. V lost 0 bases to trimming and J lost 2 bases; unmatched junction nucleotides: 13. Per the germline V gene, CDR1 is DFQATT and CDR2 is SNEGSKA (reference sequence). This CDR3 comprises 18 residues.

The chain recombines TRBV20-1 with TRBJ1-1; weak D call: TRBD1 (6 bases). The CDR3 has 14 amino acids. The germline V gene encodes CDR1 DFQATT and CDR2 SNEGSKA (reference sequence). Trimming cost V 5 bases and J 5 bases, with 18 bases left between them. Here the CDR3 reads CSARDRRRGTEAFF. The CDR3 DNA reads TGCAGTGCTCGGGACCGGAGAAGGGGGACTGAAGCTTTCTTT.

The rearrangement links TRBV6-2 or TRBV6-3 to TRBJ2-4; D is uncertain. Germline V gives CDR1 MNHEY, CDR2 SVGEGT. V was shortened by 6 bases and J by 3 bases, with 6 bases between the two germline ends. The CDR3 runs 12 residues. CDR3 protein: CASRGSKNIQYF. The CDR3, as DNA: TGTGCCAGCAGGGGTAGCAAAAACATTCAGTACTTC.

The chain employs TRBV11-2 and TRBJ2-5; perhaps TRBD1 as D (6 bases). The DNA end favors TRBJ2-7, so the J call may be wrong. CDR3 length: 14 amino acids. Germline V gene lookup returns CDR1 SGHAT and CDR2 FQNNGV. The CDR3 is CASSFRQAAYEQYF. CDR3 sequence (DNA): TGTGCCAGCAGCTTTAGACAGGCAGCCTACGAGCAGTACTTC.

V usage is TRBV28 and J usage is TRBJ2-7; D remains unclear. Germline loops: CDR1 MDHEN, CDR2 SYDVKM. The CDR3 totals 13 residues. Trimming left V 1 base short and J 1 base short, with 5 bases between. The CDR3: CASSLLYSYEQYF. For the CDR3, the DNA is TGTGCCAGCAGTTTATTATATTCCTACGAGCAGTACTTC.

With regard to this clonotype: With a much larger clone just one base away, this may be a read error. The chain uses TRBV4-1 and TRBJ2-7, with a tentative D call TRBD1 (5 bases). This CDR3 has 15 amino acids. Germline CDR1 MGHRA, CDR2 YSYEKL. The CDR3 DNA follows: TGCGCCAGCAGCCAAGAGGAGACAGACCCCTACGGGCAGTACTTC. As protein: CASSQEETDPYGQYF.